These 18 T cell receptor beta chains were sequenced from one sample in a study of blood T cells in healthy people across ages. The second PCR ran roughly 6 to 11 cycles with a sample-barcoded 5' primer and J-beta primers. MiXCR was run by TCRdb on the 5' RACE reads, yielding one entry per CDR3 protein. The sample shows around 670,000 distinct CDR3 sequences, about 30% of them seen only once. The sample consisted of blood. All receptors derive from a woman at least 80 years old in good health.

This clonotype occurred many times. CDR3 protein: CASSQDVQFIQPQHF. DNA of the CDR3: TGCGCCAGCAGCCAAGATGTACAGTTTATTCAGCCCCAGCATTTT. The chain combines TRBV4-3 with TRBJ1-5, with D uncertain. This CDR3 is 15 amino acids long. Deletions cut 0 bases from V and 6 bases from J, with 12 bases between. CDR1 is LGHNA and CDR2 is YSLEER in the germline V gene.

This clonotype occurred a few times. The chain combines TRBV12-3 or TRBV12-4 with TRBJ1-5, with D possibly being TRBD1 (6 bases). Trimming took off 6 bases at V and 4 bases at J, with 16 bases between the two ends. The length of the CDR3 is 15 residues. CDR3: CASSAYGTSNQPQHF. The CDR3, as DNA: TGTGCCAGCAGCGCATACGGGACATCTAATCAGCCCCAGCATTTT.

This clonotype was observed at least ten times. This sequence joins TRBV7-2 and TRBJ2-7; 9 positions match TRBD2. The CDR3 extends over 15 amino acids. J gave up 0 bases and V 7 bases, and 7 bases lay outside the gene matches. Germline values: CDR1 SGHTA, CDR2 FQGNSA. The CDR3 DNA reads as TGTGCCAGCACCCATAGCGGGGGAAGCTCCTACGAGCAGTACTTC. It yields the protein CASTHSGGSSYEQYF.

The table lists this clonotype with many counts. This chain uses TRBV7-9 with TRBJ2-5; TRBD1 agrees at 8 bases. The junction had 6 bases not matched to a gene; V was cut back by 4 bases and J by 5 bases. This CDR3 spans 14 amino acids. In germline, CDR1 is SEHNR, CDR2 FQNEAQ (reference sequence). The CDR3 reads CASSSDRERETQYF. The CDR3, as DNA: TGTGCCAGCAGCTCGGACAGGGAACGCGAGACCCAGTACTTC.

The chain joins TRBV20-1 to TRBJ2-2; D is perhaps TRBD1 (6 bases). The germline V and J ends were trimmed by 0 bases and 7 bases, with 15 bases remaining between them. Germline V gives CDR1 DFQATT, CDR2 SNEGSKA (reference sequence). The CDR3 is 15 residues long. CDR3 DNA: TGCAGTGCTAGAGAGCTCCTCAGGGGTCACGGGGAGCTGTTTTTT. It codes for CSARELLRGHGELFF.

This clonotype was observed a few times. A clone one base away is much larger, so this may be a read error. The V call is TRBV5-1, the J call TRBJ1-2; TRBD1 matches 11 bases. The CDR3 consists of 16 residues. J was trimmed by 7 bases and V by 1 base; bases with no gene match: 9. The germline V gene has CDR1 SGHRS and CDR2 YFSETQ. CDR3 in DNA: TGCGCCAGCAGCTTGTATGCCGGACAGGGGGCTGGTGGCTACACCTTC. Translation: CASSLYAGQGAGGYTF.

Comments on this clonotype: A much bigger clone sits one base away, suggesting this may be a read error. The V call is TRBV12-3 or TRBV12-4, the J call TRBJ1-2, with TRBD1 identical over 7 bases. CDR3 length: 14 residues. The CDR3 loop reads CASSSDRLGYDYTF. The DNA of the CDR3 is TGTGCCAGCAGTTCGGACAGGTTGGGCTATGACTACACCTTC.

J is TRBJ2-4 and V is TRBV19, with 7 positions matching TRBD1. The trim removed 9 bases at V and 0 bases at J, leaving 20 bases unmatched. Per the germline V gene, CDR1 is LNHDA and CDR2 is SQIVND (reference sequence). The CDR3 spans 19 residues. CDR3: CASSVSGTEVLLAKNIQYF. The CDR3 region has the DNA TGTGCCAGCAGCGTCTCCGGGACAGAGGTACTACTAGCCAAAAACATTCAGTACTTC.

V and J are TRBV3-1 and TRBJ2-1; D remains unclear. The ends were cut back, 1 base at V and 8 bases at J, with 9 bases in the middle. The germline V gene encodes CDR1 LGHDT and CDR2 YNNKEL (reference sequence). The CDR3 extends over 13 amino acids. The CDR3 nucleotides are TGTGCCAGCAGCCAAGGAGAAGGGCATGAGCAGTTCTTC. It specifies CASSQGEGHEQFF.

In its sample, this clonotype was seen a few times. V gene TRBV5-4 combines with J gene TRBJ2-2; 11 nucleotides line up with TRBD1. V trimming: 5 bases; J trimming: 8 bases; junction bases outside the gene matches: 11. The CDR3 sequence is 16 residues long. Germline loops: CDR1 SGHNT, CDR2 YYREEE (reference sequence). The DNA for the CDR3 is TGTGCCAGCAGATCCGGGACAGGGGGTCCCCTAGGGGAGCTGTTTTTT. Translating it yields CASRSGTGGPLGELFF.

The sample holds many counts of this clonotype. The V and J genes are TRBV29-1 and TRBJ2-3; D remains unclear. The germline V gene encodes CDR1 SQVTM and CDR2 ANQGSEA. V was clipped by 6 bases and J by 3 bases, with 7 bases between them. This CDR3 has 11 amino acids. CDR3 bases: TGCAGCGTCCCCGTAACAGATACGCAGTATTTT. Protein sequence: CSVPVTDTQYF.

CDR3 loop: CASSPRTSGASSYNEQFF. In DNA, the CDR3 is TGTGCCAGCAGCCCCCGGACTAGCGGTGCGAGCTCCTACAATGAGCAGTTCTTC. The chain couples TRBV7-3 to TRBJ2-1, with TRBD2 identical over 10 bases. CDR1 is SGHTA and CDR2 is FQGTGA in the germline V gene. This CDR3 is built from 18 residues. V gave up 5 bases and J gave up 0 bases; unmatched junction bases: 10. The full variable domain, completed using reference TRBV7-3 and TRBJ2-1, is GAGVSQTPSNKVTEKGKYVELRCDPISGHTALYWYRQSLGQGPEFLIYFQGTGAADDSGLPNDRFFAVRPEGSVSTLKIQRTERGDSAVYLCASSPRTSGASSYNEQFFGPGTRLTVL.

This clonotype was observed a single time. The V call is TRBV20-1, the J call TRBJ2-7, with TRBD1 identical over 7 bases. CDR3 length: 16 amino acids. The J segment lost 2 bases and the V segment lost 0 bases, leaving 10 bases of the junction unmatched. The germline CDR1 and CDR2 sequences are DFQATT and SNEGSKA (reference sequence). The CDR3 is CSARDLGTVTPYEQYF. CDR3 coding DNA: TGCAGTGCTAGAGACCTTGGGACAGTCACTCCCTACGAGCAGTACTTC.

At least ten counts were recorded for this clonotype. The chain combines TRBV7-9 with TRBJ1-6; TRBD1 agrees at 12 bases. There are 16 residues in the CDR3. Germline V gene sequence: CDR1 SEHNR, CDR2 FQNEAQ (reference sequence). The junction had 5 bases not matched to a gene; V was cut back by 3 bases and J by 8 bases. The CDR3 region has the DNA TGTGCCAGCAGCTTGTCCGGGACAGGGGGCGATTCACCCCTCCACTTT. Translation: CASSLSGTGGDSPLHF.

The genes are TRBV6-2 or TRBV6-3 and TRBJ1-4; a weak D match, TRBD1 (5 bases). The V gene's germline CDR1 is MNHEY and CDR2 SVGEGT. CDR3 length: 18 residues. V was cut by 4 bases and J by 7 bases, with 25 bases left in between. CDR3 in DNA: TGTGCCAGCAGTTTCGCAAGAGGCTCCGGGACCCTCTCTGAAAAACTGTTTTTT. Translation: CASSFARGSGTLSEKLFF.

As to this clonotype: This clone may be a read error of a much larger clone one base away. V is TRBV27 and J is TRBJ2-7; D tentatively fits TRBD1 or TRBD2 (6 bases each). The V gene's germline CDR1 is MNHEY and CDR2 SMNVEV (reference sequence). The CDR3 covers 16 residues. The CDR3 sequence is CTSSGLGGPNSYEQYF. CDR3 nucleotide sequence: TGTACCAGCAGTGGCCTTGGGGGGCCCAACTCCTACGAGCAGTACTTC.

This clonotype was observed at least ten times. The rearrangement joins TRBV7-2 to TRBJ1-1; 7 bases match TRBD1. Germline loops: CDR1 SGHTA, CDR2 FQGNSA. The trim removed 1 base at V and 6 bases at J, leaving 5 bases unmatched. This CDR3 region has 14 residues. The CDR3: CASSLGGGYAEAFF. Here the CDR3 DNA reads TGTGCCAGCAGCTTAGGAGGGGGCTACGCTGAAGCTTTCTTT. The entire variable domain, with the rest obtained from reference TRBV7-2 and TRBJ1-1, is as follows: GAGVSQSPSNKVTEKGKDVELRCDPISGHTALYWYRQSLGQGLEFLIYFQGNSAPDKSGLPSDRFSAERTGGSVSTLTIQRTQQEDSAVYLCASSLGGGYAEAFFGQGTRLTVV.

Ten or more counts support this clonotype. V and J are TRBV6-5 and TRBJ1-4; 10 positions agree with TRBD1. The CDR3 length is 15 residues. CDR1 and CDR2 from the germline V gene are MNHEY and SVGAGI. The ends lost 6 bases at V and 2 bases at J; junction bases unmatched: 3. CDR3 protein: CASRRQGATNEKLFF. CDR3 coding DNA: TGTGCCAGCAGACGACAGGGGGCGACTAATGAAAAACTGTTTTTT.